The 13 T cell receptor beta chains below come from one sample, sequenced in a study of T cell repertoires in cytomegalovirus infection. MiXCR was run by TCRdb on the reads, yielding one entry per CDR3 protein. The sample shows fewer than 1,000,000 distinct CDR3 sequences, approximately 31% of them seen only once. What these receptors recognize is not known. The sequencing used cultured CD8+ T cells from PBMCs, collected from culture after CMV antigen stimulation. The receptors here all came from a human donor in good health (CMV status not recorded). Some clones in this sample may be carry-over from other donors' samples.

With regard to this clonotype: Germline is not matched at one junction end, which may reflect a read error. The V call is TRBV7-4, the J call TRBJ2-3, with 9 bases that match TRBD1. Germline V gives CDR1 SGHVT, CDR2 SQSDAQ. The length of the CDR3 is 18 residues. For the CDR3, the DNA is TGTACCAGCAAAGGGACAGGGACCACCTTGGGTTCTTGGACCTTGGAGTATTTT. This gives the protein CTSKGTGTTLGSWTLEYF.

This clonotype was seen repeatedly, ten times or more. This rearrangement joins TRBV7-8 to TRBJ2-7; 7 bases line up with TRBD1. Germline V lookup: CDR1 SGHVS, CDR2 FQNEAQ. This CDR3 is built from 14 residues. Trimming at V came to 5 bases and at J to 0 bases, leaving 4 bases not matched to a gene. The CDR3 spells CASSPRGNSYEQYF. In DNA form, the CDR3 reads TGTGCCAGCAGCCCCAGGGGGAACTCCTACGAGCAGTACTTC.

Regarding this clonotype: This may stem from a read error, because a much larger clone lies one nucleotide away. The rearrangement uses TRBV7-6 and TRBJ2-2; D is ambiguous. The CDR3 is 12 residues long. Looked up from germline, CDR1 is SGHVS and CDR2 is FNYEAQ. CDR3 residues: CVSSAATGELFF. The CDR3 nucleotides read TGTGTCAGCAGCGCGGCCACCGGGGAGCTGTTTTTT.

This clonotype showed up just a few times. The chain recombines TRBV7-2 with TRBJ1-5; D gene uncertain. The germline V gene has CDR1 SGHTA and CDR2 FQGNSA. This CDR3 region has 15 residues. Trimming took off 2 bases at V and 1 base at J, with 9 bases between the two ends. The CDR3 loop is CASSLNIRSNQPQHF. CDR3 DNA sequence: TGTGCCAGCAGCTTAAACATCAGAAGCAATCAGCCCCAGCATTTT.

J is TRBJ2-5 and V is TRBV7-9; 11 positions match TRBD1. The CDR3 is 15 amino acids. V shed 3 bases and J 5 bases; nucleotides not matched to a gene: 5. Per germline, CDR1 SEHNR and CDR2 FQNEAQ (reference sequence). The CDR3 sequence: CASSFRTGGGETQYF. CDR3 DNA: TGTGCCAGCAGCTTTCGGACAGGGGGCGGTGAGACCCAGTACTTC.

This clonotype was picked up a small number of times. The chain recombines TRBV7-2 with TRBJ2-7, with 8 nucleotides matching TRBD1. Germline lookup yields CDR1 SGHTA and CDR2 FQGNSA. V lost 3 bases and J lost 3; bases outside the gene matches: 7. This CDR3 comprises 15 residues. This CDR3 reads CASSFGTGWGYEQYV. The CDR3 DNA reads TGTGCCAGCAGCTTCGGGACAGGTTGGGGCTACGAGCAGTACGTC.

The gene calls are TRBV6-2 or TRBV6-3 and TRBJ2-7; D remains ambiguous. Trimming left V 0 bases short and J 0 bases short, with 15 bases between. This CDR3 spans 17 amino acids. CDR1 MNHEY and CDR2 SVGEGT come from the germline V gene. CDR3 in DNA: TGTGCCAGCAGTTACTCAGAGGAAGATTTGAGCTCCTACGAGCAGTACTTC. As protein: CASSYSEEDLSSYEQYF.

The J gene is TRBJ1-1, the V gene TRBV20-1; D gene ambiguous. Germline CDR1 DFQATT, CDR2 SNEGSKA (reference sequence). The V end lost 2 bases, the J end lost 1 base, and 11 bases lay between the germline ends. The CDR3 is made up of 14 amino acids. This CDR3 reads CSARPLRGNTEAFF. CDR3 coding DNA: TGCAGTGCTAGACCCCTACGTGGGAACACTGAAGCTTTCTTT.

The chain employs TRBV5-1 and TRBJ2-5; D assignment may be TRBD1 or TRBD2 (5 bases each). V shed 0 bases and J shed 2 bases, with 14 bases lying between them. This CDR3 spans 16 amino acids. Germline V CDR1 and CDR2: SGHRS, YFSETQ. The CDR3 here is CASSLDPGPLQETQYF. CDR3 in DNA: TGCGCCAGCAGCTTGGATCCGGGACCGTTGCAAGAGACCCAGTACTTC.

The chain joins TRBV7-9 to TRBJ1-2; D remains ambiguous. V gave up 5 bases and J gave up 10 bases, with 23 bases separating them. The length of the CDR3 is 15 residues. CDR1 and CDR2 from the germline V gene are SEHNR and FQNEAQ (reference sequence). The CDR3 protein is CASSRKELPNHDYTF. The CDR3 DNA follows: TGTGCCAGCAGCCGGAAGGAACTCCCCAACCACGACTACACCTTC. Using reference TRBV7-9 and TRBJ1-2 for the parts outside the CDR3, the full variable domain is DTGVSQNPRHKITKRGQNVTFRCDPISEHNRLYWYRQTLGQGPEFLTYFQNEAQLEKSRLLSDRFSAERPKGSFSTLEIQRTEQGDSAMYLCASSRKELPNHDYTFGSGTRLTVV.

This clonotype was counted at least ten times. The chain recombines TRBV7-2 with TRBJ2-1; D not certain. The V and J ends lost 4 bases and 8 bases respectively, with 12 bases between them. This CDR3 comprises 13 residues. The germline V gene has CDR1 SGHTA and CDR2 FQGNSA. The chain's CDR3 is CASSSRTGDEQFF. Here the CDR3 DNA reads TGTGCCAGCAGCTCCCGAACGGGCGATGAGCAGTTCTTC.

This rearrangement joins TRBV6-5 to TRBJ2-1; D unresolved. V lost 6 bases and J 11 bases, leaving 20 bases between the germline ends. This CDR3 has 14 residues. Looked up from germline, CDR1 is MNHEY and CDR2 is SVGAGI. The CDR3 sequence is CASRRGPGGDKQFF. DNA of the CDR3: TGTGCCAGCAGGCGTGGCCCGGGTGGCGATAAGCAGTTCTTC.

This CDR3 is CASTPAPGASTDTQYF. CDR3 bases: TGTGCCAGCACCCCAGCCCCAGGGGCTAGCACAGATACGCAGTATTTT. This chain uses TRBV6-1 with TRBJ2-3; TRBD1 might be the D (6 bases). The CDR3 has 16 residues. The V end lost 7 bases, the J end lost 0 bases, and 17 bases lay between the germline ends. Germline CDR1 reads MNHNS; CDR2 reads SASEGT.